The 10 T cell receptor beta chains below come from one sample, sequenced in a study of T-cell memory formation after mild COVID-19. TCRdb re-derived calls from the 5' RACE reads in MiXCR, one entry per CDR3 protein. The sample comprises hundreds of thousands of distinct CDR3 sequences, approximately 21% of which are singletons, and approximately 8.4% rests with the top ten. Sequencing input: PBMCs or a T cell subset sorted from them (not recorded which). These receptors all come from an adult woman who had mild COVID-19 (a few samples of this study predate the infection). Cell type and time point are not known.

The chain has TRBV7-8 and TRBJ2-7; 11 bases match TRBD2. The ends lost 4 bases at V and 5 bases at J; junction bases unmatched: 16. Germline CDR1 SGHVS, CDR2 FQNEAQ. The CDR3 length is 18 residues. CDR3 in DNA: TGTGCCAGCAGCTCCAAGAGGCGGGGACTAGCGGATTCTGACGAGCAGTACTTC. Protein: CASSSKRRGLADSDEQYF.

The table lists this clonotype with a few counts. This chain connects TRBV13 to TRBJ2-1; possible D gene TRBD2, 6 bases. CDR1 and CDR2 from the germline V gene are PRHDT and FYEKMQ (reference sequence). Trimming cost V 5 bases and J 3 bases, with 17 bases left between them. The CDR3 is 16 amino acids. The CDR3 DNA is TGTGCCAGCAGCCCCCGTCCGGGGGAGATCTACAATGAGCAGTTCTTC. This gives the protein CASSPRPGEIYNEQFF.

V usage is TRBV10-3 and J usage is TRBJ2-7; D not certain. Germline V gene lookup returns CDR1 ENHRY and CDR2 SYGVKD. Trimming removed 8 bases from V and 2 bases from J, with 10 bases in between. The CDR3 loop spans 12 amino acids. The CDR3 nucleotides are TGTGCCATCTCGAGTGGGGCCTACGAGCAGTACTTC. It specifies CAISSGAYEQYF.

The chain is built from TRBV12-1 and TRBJ1-1; the D call TRBD1 from the table was never checked on the DNA. TRBV12-1 constitutes a pseudogene. This CDR3 is built from 15 residues. The CDR3 nucleotides are TGTGCCAGGAGCCTGCCTCAGGGGGAACACACTGAAGCTTTCTTT. It yields the protein CARSLPQGEHTEAFF.

The chain is built from TRBV4-2 and TRBJ1-1; D not certain. The germline gives CDR1 LGHNA, CDR2 YNFKEQ. V gave up 1 base and J gave up 11 bases, with 14 bases separating them. The CDR3 runs 13 residues. The CDR3 loop reads CASSQAASGEAFF. The CDR3 nucleotides are TGTGCCAGCAGCCAAGCCGCCTCTGGTGAGGCTTTCTTT.

The chain uses TRBV4-1 and TRBJ2-7, with D tentatively TRBD1 or TRBD2 (5 bases each). CDR3 size: 14 residues. Trimming removed 1 base from V and 1 base from J, with 8 bases in between. The V gene's germline CDR1 is MGHRA and CDR2 YSYEKL. The CDR3 nucleotides read TGCGCCAGCAGCCAAGGGGACGGGTCCTACGAGCAGTACTTC. Protein: CASSQGDGSYEQYF.

The genes are TRBV7-2 and TRBJ1-1; no clear D. From germline, CDR1 is SGHTA and CDR2 FQGNSA. The V gene lost 5 bases and the J gene lost 6 bases, with 16 bases spanning the gap. The CDR3 runs to 14 residues. The CDR3 DNA is TGTGCCAGCAGCCACGCAATGAGGGTTGCTGAAGCTTTCTTT. Translating it yields CASSHAMRVAEAFF.

The rearrangement links TRBV5-1 to TRBJ2-7, with D maybe TRBD1 (6 bases). V was cut by 5 bases and J by 2 bases, with 14 bases left in between. CDR1 is SGHRS, CDR2 YFSETQ, per germline. The CDR3 length is 14 residues. The CDR3 reads CASSTGQITYEQYF. CDR3 nucleotide sequence: TGCGCCAGCAGTACCGGACAGATCACCTACGAGCAGTACTTC.

The chain joins TRBV20-1 to TRBJ2-1; tentatively, D is TRBD1 (5 bases). Germline values: CDR1 DFQATT, CDR2 SNEGSKA (reference sequence). V dropped 3 bases and J dropped 4 bases, with 16 bases sitting between them. The CDR3 loop spans 15 amino acids. For the CDR3, the DNA is TGCAGTGCTAGGGGTTCTGGGGCCTCTTACAATGAGCAGTTCTTC. Translation: CSARGSGASYNEQFF.

This clonotype was seen repeatedly, ten times or more. For the CDR3, the DNA is TGTGCCAGCAGTGAGGACGGCTACGAGCAGTACTTC. Encoded protein: CASSEDGYEQYF. The chain joins TRBV2 to TRBJ2-7; D is undetermined. Trimming took off 3 bases at V and 3 bases at J, with 6 bases between the two ends. The CDR3 contains 12 residues. The germline gives CDR1 SNHLY, CDR2 FYNNEI.